Presented here are 9 T cell receptor beta chains from one specimen sequenced in a study of CD8 T cells in ankylosing spondylitis. Each CDR3 protein gets one entry after TCRdb re-called the 5' RACE reads with MiXCR. Of approximately 150,000 distinct CDR3 sequences detected, 9.8% appear once; the ten largest clones hold about 15%. Sequencing was done on a sample of blood, either unsorted or a sorted T cell fraction (not recorded which). Source of these receptors: a female donor with ankylosing spondylitis or in good health (not recorded which).

This clonotype has more than one count but fewer than ten. The chain carries TRBV27 and TRBJ2-1, with TRBD2 matching over 8 bases. The length of the CDR3 is 15 residues. The germline V gene encodes CDR1 MNHEY and CDR2 SMNVEV (reference sequence). The V gene end was trimmed by 5 bases and the J gene end by 3 bases; junction bases not matched to a gene: 6. CDR3 coding DNA: TGTGCCAGCAGTCCCACTAGCGGTAACTACAATGAGCAGTTCTTC. The encoded protein is CASSPTSGNYNEQFF.

This clonotype was seen many times. This chain connects TRBV5-1 to TRBJ2-3; the D is unclear. Germline-derived CDR1 and CDR2 are SGHRS and YFSETQ. V was shortened by 4 bases and J by 0 bases, with 12 bases between the two germline ends. There are 15 residues in the CDR3. The CDR3 bases are TGCGCCAGCAGCCCGCTTGAGCCTAGCACAGATACGCAGTATTTT. Amino acid sequence: CASSPLEPSTDTQYF. The full variable domain, in which reference TRBV5-1 and TRBJ2-3 provide the parts outside the CDR3, is KAGVTQTPRYLIKTRGQQVTLSCSPISGHRSVSWYQQTPGQGLQFLFEYFSETQRNKGNFPGRFSGRQFSNSRSEMNVSTLELGDSALYLCASSPLEPSTDTQYFGPGTRLTVL.

The chain is built from TRBV24-1 and TRBJ2-2, with TRBD1 identical over 10 bases. The CDR3 covers 17 residues. The V gene's germline CDR1 is KGHDR and CDR2 SFDVKD. V lost 5 bases, J lost 2 bases, and 7 bases stayed unmatched. In DNA, the CDR3 is TGTGCCACCAGTGGACCGACAGGGGGCAGAAACACCGGGGAGCTGTTTTTT. Protein: CATSGPTGGRNTGELFF.

This clonotype has at least ten counts. The V and J genes are TRBV12-3 or TRBV12-4 and TRBJ2-3; TRBD2 is a possible D gene (6 bases). The CDR3 contains 15 residues. Trimming removed 4 bases from V and 2 bases from J, with 13 bases in between. The CDR3 is CASSSVGGDTDTQYF. As DNA, the CDR3 is TGTGCCAGCAGTTCCGTGGGGGGAGACACAGATACGCAGTATTTT.

This clonotype was detected only a few times. The V call is TRBV5-1, the J call TRBJ1-4; D not certain. The germline V gene encodes CDR1 SGHRS and CDR2 YFSETQ. V was shortened by 2 bases and J by 2 bases, with 7 bases between the two germline ends. The CDR3 totals 14 residues. CDR3 residues: CASSFGVTNEKLFF. CDR3 DNA: TGCGCCAGCAGCTTTGGGGTCACTAATGAAAAACTGTTTTTT.

This clonotype was detected ten times or more. CDR3 DNA sequence: TGTGCCAGCAGCAAAGGGAGCCCTGAAGCTTTCTTT. It translates to CASSKGSPEAFF. The V call is TRBV12-3 or TRBV12-4, the J call TRBJ1-1; D is uncertain. The CDR3 extends over 12 amino acids. Trimming removed 6 bases from V and 6 bases from J, with 11 bases in between.

This clonotype was detected ten times or more. This is likely a read error, given that the CDR3 carries no conserved phenylalanine or tryptophan at its end. The DNA is omitted, as the CDR3 cannot be located on it reliably, and the CDR3 follows TCRdb's listing. The V and J genes are TRBV12-3 or TRBV12-4 and TRBJ2-4. The CDR3 is 11 residues long, counting both termini. This chain's CDR3 is CASVNTGLSII.

The J gene is TRBJ2-7, the V gene TRBV5-4; a possible D gene is TRBD1 (6 bases). Trimming took off 7 bases at V and 5 bases at J, with 16 bases between the two ends. The CDR3 runs to 13 residues. The germline V gene has CDR1 SGHNT and CDR2 YYREEE (reference sequence). The CDR3 DNA sequence: TGTGCCAGCGGACCGTGGACAGACGACGAGCAGTACTTC. It codes for CASGPWTDDEQYF.

Note on this clonotype: The junction differs from germline at one of its ends, possibly a read error. The V call is TRBV20-1, the J call TRBJ2-7; 9 nucleotides line up with TRBD2. The CDR3 contains 15 residues. Germline V lookup: CDR1 DFQATT, CDR2 SNEGSKA (reference sequence). The CDR3: CSARDSSGDSHEQYF. The CDR3 DNA reads as TGCAGTGCTAGAGATTCTAGCGGGGACTCCCACGAGCAGTACTTC.